This T cell receptor (beta chain) was sequenced in a study of beta chain features in type 1 diabetes. On the study more broadly: Across all samples, fewer than 120,000,000 sorted cells were examined.

This CDR3 has 15 residues. The V end was cut by 0 bases, the J end by 0 bases, with 10 bases between. Germline loops: CDR1 SGHRS, CDR2 YFSETQ. Expressed TCRB transcripts were sequenced, since all the RNA that had been isolated was reverse transcribed. The data were produced by immunoSEQ multiplex PCR, yet TCRdb's version contains in-frame clones alone and is incomplete. Counted here are under 300,000 clones, just over 20% occurring once; the ten biggest clones make up more than 0.025%. This clone came up a few times. Its antigen remains unidentified. The sample contains more than one DNA sequence encoding this CDR3. General study results and limits: The VDJ junctions of type 1 diabetes patients carried fewer insertions and more deletions. In all four CD4+ subsets, TCRB CDR3 length was significantly, moderately reduced in type 1 diabetes. HLA influence on TCRB rearrangement stayed unresolved here. Possibly, sequencing cDNA over-represented cells that had high TCR expression levels.

The rearrangement uses TRBV5-1 and TRBJ2-7; D unclear. The sample taken for sequencing was naive CD4+ T cells from blood. This sequence originates from a woman between 35 and 50 years old with type 1 diabetes. The CDR3 region has the DNA TGCGCCAGCAGCTTGGGTGGGTCTAGCTCCTACGAGCAGTACTTC. It specifies CASSLGGSSSYEQYF.